This entry describes one T cell receptor (beta chain). Its antigen is unknown. The entry originates in a study of response to subunit inactivated influenza vaccine. TCRdb ran MiXCR on the RT-PCR reads and lists one entry per CDR3 protein. Of about 780,000 distinct CDR3 sequences in the sample, approximately 17% were seen once. Trimming cost V 3 bases and J 2 bases, with 11 bases left between them. The CDR3 covers 14 residues. The study, taken as a whole, reports: Few additional T cells are recruited per seasonal influenza vaccination, authors suggested.

The TCR sequence derives from a man aged 45-65 years who received an inactivated influenza vaccine. The rearrangement links TRBV12-3 or TRBV12-4 to TRBJ2-7; D is unresolved. This sample comprised PBMCs from blood, obtained 5 days after vaccination. CDR3 amino acids: CASSFTGVPYEQYF. Written as DNA, the CDR3 is TGTGCCAGCAGTTTTACCGGAGTTCCCTACGAGCAGTACTTC.